This T cell receptor beta chain was observed in a study of blood T cells in healthy people across ages. About this clonotype: Its antigen is not identified.

General study points: Fewer expanded clones and more diversity marked long-lived versus aged donors.

The germline V and J ends were trimmed by 1 base and 5 bases, with 16 bases remaining between them. Germline CDR1 reads SGHRS; CDR2 reads YFSETQ. CDR3 size: 16 residues. A second PCR of roughly 7 to 11 cycles used a sample-barcoded 5' primer and a J-beta primer mix. Every molecule of cDNA carried a tag from a template-switch adaptor with 12 random nucleotides. TCRdb itself ran the 5' RACE reads through MiXCR, one entry per CDR3 protein. The table includes some 1.7 million distinct CDR3 sequences, roughly 28% detected once. The chain combines TRBV5-1 with TRBJ2-1; D may be TRBD1 or TRBD2 (5 bases each). Source material: blood. The sequence was collected from a woman in her twenties or thirties in good health. Written as DNA, the CDR3 is TGCGCCAGCAGCTTGCGAACCGGGACCACCAACAATGAGCAGTTCTTC. It yields the protein CASSLRTGTTNNEQFF.